One sample yielded the 20 T cell receptor beta chains listed below, sequenced in a study of T-cell reconstitution after alpha-beta-depleted transplantation in children. Unique molecular identifiers tagged the TCRbeta library. TCRdb recomputed calls from the PCR reads with MiXCR, one row per CDR3 protein. Of hundreds of thousands of distinct CDR3 sequences listed, around 13% are singletons. The sequencing used PBMCs, collected before TCRalphabeta/CD19-depleted stem cell transplant. The receptors shown here come from a girl aged 2 to 9 with congenital amegakaryocytic thrombocytopenia, due to receive a stem cell transplant.

To note about this clonotype: A read error may explain this, as a much larger clone is one base away. The chain is built from TRBV9 and TRBJ2-5, with 7 bases that match TRBD2. The length of the CDR3 is 15 residues. Germline V lookup: CDR1 SGDLS, CDR2 YYNGEE. This CDR3 is CASGVDLADLETQYF. DNA of the CDR3: TGTGCCAGCGGCGTAGATCTAGCGGATCTAGAGACCCAGTACTTC.

Notes on this clonotype: This may come from a read error, since a much larger clone is one base off. This chain's CDR3 is CASSFSGRTRWTDTQHF. The CDR3 nucleotides read TGTGCCAGCAGCTTTAGCGGGAGAACGCGCTGGACAGATACGCAGCATTTT. The chain is built from TRBV27 and TRBJ2-3; D might be TRBD1 (6 bases). The J call is doubtful: the DNA matches TRBJ1-5 better. Germline CDR1 is MNHEY and CDR2 is SMNVEV (reference sequence). The CDR3 length is 17 residues.

The sample holds many counts of this clonotype. The genes are TRBV6-1 and TRBJ2-6; D perhaps matches TRBD1 (5 bases). The CDR3 sequence is 15 residues long. Germline V gene lookup returns CDR1 MNHNS and CDR2 SASEGT. Trimming shortened V by 6 bases and J by 3 bases, and 12 bases separated the two germline ends. CDR3 protein: CASSQGFGGANVLTF. The CDR3 DNA follows: TGTGCCAGCAGCCAGGGTTTTGGTGGGGCCAACGTCCTGACTTTC.

Many counts were recorded for this clonotype. The genes are TRBV20-1 and TRBJ2-7, with TRBD2 identical over 11 bases. V was pared by 2 bases and J by 4 bases, with 4 bases of the junction left unmatched. CDR3 length: 14 amino acids. Germline V gene sequence: CDR1 DFQATT, CDR2 SNEGSKA (reference sequence). CDR3 sequence: CSARPGLAEYEQYF. CDR3 in DNA: TGCAGTGCTAGACCGGGACTAGCGGAATACGAGCAGTACTTC.

This clonotype was seen a handful of times. J is TRBJ2-7 and V is TRBV5-1; a weak D match, TRBD1 (6 bases). V was pared by 0 bases and J by 0 bases, with 10 bases between. Germline V gives CDR1 SGHRS, CDR2 YFSETQ. CDR3 length equals 15 residues. The CDR3 here is CASSLEQGRSYEQYF. CDR3 DNA sequence: TGCGCCAGCAGCTTGGAACAGGGTCGCTCCTACGAGCAGTACTTC.

V gene TRBV2 combines with J gene TRBJ2-1; 11 bases fit TRBD2. The CDR3 runs 16 residues. Per the germline V gene, CDR1 is SNHLY and CDR2 is FYNNEI. Trimming cost V 4 bases and J 6 bases; bases outside gene matches: 8. The CDR3 DNA reads TGTGCCAGCAGTGGGACATTACTAGCGGGAGCCAATGAGCAGTTCTTC. This sequence encodes CASSGTLLAGANEQFF.

The CDR3 reads CSAREASGRGFQETQYF. CDR3 sequence (DNA): TGCAGTGCTAGAGAGGCTAGCGGGAGGGGTTTTCAAGAGACCCAGTACTTC. The chain combines TRBV20-1 with TRBJ2-5; 12 bases align to TRBD2. Germline assignment: CDR1 DFQATT and CDR2 SNEGSKA (reference sequence). This CDR3 spans 17 amino acids. V lost 0 bases, J lost 2 bases, and 7 bases stayed unmatched.

V gene TRBV5-1 combines with J gene TRBJ2-1, with 8 positions matching TRBD2. In germline, CDR1 is SGHRS, CDR2 YFSETQ. With V trimmed by 0 bases and J by 8 bases, 7 bases remained unmatched. CDR3 length: 15 residues. The DNA for the CDR3 is TGCGCCAGCAGCTTGGGATTAGCGGGATTGGATGAGCAGTTCTTC. It codes for CASSLGLAGLDEQFF.

In this sample, this clonotype turned up many times. CDR3 DNA: TGCGCCAGCAGCTTGGAAGGGAGTCTAGATACGCAGTATTTT. Amino acid sequence: CASSLEGSLDTQYF. The chain combines TRBV5-1 with TRBJ2-3, with D perhaps matching TRBD2 (5 bases). CDR3 length equals 14 residues. The V gene lost 0 bases and the J gene lost 5 bases, with 10 bases spanning the gap. The V gene's germline CDR1 is SGHRS and CDR2 YFSETQ.

This clonotype was seen a few times. The chain employs TRBV7-9 and TRBJ2-1, with TRBD2 matching 8 bases. CDR1 and CDR2 from the germline V gene are SEHNR and FQNEAQ (reference sequence). V lost 9 bases, J lost 3 bases, and 4 bases stayed unmatched. This CDR3 has 13 amino acids. Here the CDR3 reads CASNSGNYNEQFF. DNA for the CDR3: TGTGCCAGTAATAGCGGGAACTACAATGAGCAGTTCTTC.

J is TRBJ2-3 and V is TRBV7-6; 7 bases fit TRBD2. The CDR3 length is 15 residues. From germline, CDR1 is SGHVS and CDR2 FNYEAQ. Trimming cost V 2 bases and J 0 bases; bases outside gene matches: 2. CDR3 coding DNA: TGTGCCAGCAGCTTACTAGCGGTTAGCACAGATACGCAGTATTTT. Its translation is CASSLLAVSTDTQYF.

The chain has TRBV7-6 and TRBJ1-4, with 9 bases that match TRBD1. V lost 1 base, J lost 10 bases, and 13 bases stayed unmatched. Germline-derived CDR1 and CDR2 are SGHVS and FNYEAQ. This CDR3 has 17 amino acids. The CDR3 spells CASSLVYSGQGLRKLFF. CDR3 nucleotides: TGTGCCAGCAGCTTAGTTTATTCGGGACAGGGTCTCAGAAAACTGTTTTTT.

This clonotype has a handful of counts. This sequence joins TRBV20-1 and TRBJ2-3; possible D gene TRBD2, 6 bases. The V gene's germline CDR1 is DFQATT and CDR2 SNEGSKA (reference sequence). The CDR3 runs to 16 residues. With 2 bases removed from V and 1 base from J, the gap between germline ends came to 16 bases. Here the CDR3 DNA reads TGCAGTGCTAGATGGTACTTATGGGGGGGCACAGATACGCAGTATTTT. It translates to CSARWYLWGGTDTQYF.

This rearrangement joins TRBV7-2 to TRBJ2-1, with 9 positions matching TRBD2. Germline CDR1 reads SGHTA; CDR2 reads FQGNSA. V dropped 5 bases and J dropped 9; count of bases not matched to a gene: 14. The CDR3 covers 16 residues. The CDR3 sequence: CASSRNTGTSRREQFF. The DNA for the CDR3 is TGTGCCAGCAGCCGAAATACCGGGACTAGCCGCCGTGAGCAGTTCTTC.

There are many counts of this clonotype. The V call is TRBV20-1, the J call TRBJ2-7, with 7 nucleotides matching TRBD2. This CDR3 is 15 amino acids long. J lost 5 bases, V lost 5 bases, and 15 bases had no gene match. Germline loops: CDR1 DFQATT, CDR2 SNEGSKA (reference sequence). The CDR3 sequence: CSASKRAAGDDEQYF. CDR3 bases: TGCAGTGCTTCAAAACGCGCTGCGGGAGACGACGAGCAGTACTTC.

This clonotype was detected many times. The rearrangement joins TRBV10-2 to TRBJ2-3; 7 positions match TRBD1. The length of the CDR3 is 15 residues. V lost 3 bases and J lost 2; bases outside the gene matches: 5. Germline V gene sequence: CDR1 WSHSY, CDR2 SAAADI. The CDR3 coding sequence is TGCGCCAGCAGTGATCCGGGACAGAACACAGATACGCAGTATTTT. Its translation: CASSDPGQNTDTQYF.

This sequence joins TRBV7-2 and TRBJ2-7, with TRBD2 as a possible D gene (5 bases). Trimming left V 1 base short and J 6 bases short, with 16 bases between. The CDR3 contains 15 residues. In germline, CDR1 is SGHTA, CDR2 FQGNSA. In nucleotides, the CDR3 is TGTGCCAGCAGCTTAGAAAGCACTAGTCCCGCCGAGCAGTACTTC. It is translated as CASSLESTSPAEQYF.

A note on this clonotype: The junction departs from the called germline gene at one end, perhaps through a read error. The chain employs TRBV20-1 and TRBJ1-1, with 7 bases aligning to TRBD1. This CDR3 has 17 residues. Per the germline V gene, CDR1 is DFQATT and CDR2 is SNEGSKA (reference sequence). The CDR3 region is CCASPEGAYSMNTEAFF. The CDR3 nucleotides are TGCTGTGCTAGCCCCGAGGGGGCCTATAGTATGAACACTGAAGCTTTCTTT.

This clonotype has ten or more counts. CDR3 in DNA: TGCAGCGTTGAGGGGCTAGCGGGTGGCTCCTACAATGAGCAGTTCTTC. Translation: CSVEGLAGGSYNEQFF. The chain employs TRBV29-1 and TRBJ2-1, with TRBD2 identical over 8 bases. V was pared by 3 bases and J by 0 bases, with 7 bases of the junction left unmatched. CDR1 is SQVTM and CDR2 is ANQGSEA in the germline V gene. The CDR3 loop spans 16 amino acids.

This clonotype was recorded many times. CDR3 protein: CASSLEARNSYNEQFF. The CDR3 nucleotides read TGCGCCAGCAGCTTGGAAGCGCGTAACTCCTACAATGAGCAGTTCTTC. This chain joins TRBV5-1 and TRBJ2-1; D call uncertain. Germline assignment: CDR1 SGHRS and CDR2 YFSETQ. CDR3 length: 16 residues. V lost 0 bases and J 0 bases, leaving 10 bases between the germline ends.